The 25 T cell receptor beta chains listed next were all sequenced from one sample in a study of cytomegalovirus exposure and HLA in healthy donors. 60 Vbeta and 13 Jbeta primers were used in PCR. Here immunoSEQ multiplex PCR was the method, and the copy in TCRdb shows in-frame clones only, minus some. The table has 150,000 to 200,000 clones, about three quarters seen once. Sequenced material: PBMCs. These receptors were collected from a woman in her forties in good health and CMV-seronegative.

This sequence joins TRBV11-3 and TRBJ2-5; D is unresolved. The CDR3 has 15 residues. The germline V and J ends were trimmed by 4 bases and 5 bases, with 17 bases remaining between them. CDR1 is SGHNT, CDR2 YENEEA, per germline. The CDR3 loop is CASSSGMGSPETQYF. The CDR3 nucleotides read TGTGCCAGCAGCTCCGGTATGGGTAGCCCGGAGACCCAGTACTTC.

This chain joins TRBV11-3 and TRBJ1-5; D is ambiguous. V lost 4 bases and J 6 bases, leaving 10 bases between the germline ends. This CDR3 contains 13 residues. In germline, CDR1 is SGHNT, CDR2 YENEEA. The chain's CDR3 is CASSSQAGQPQHF. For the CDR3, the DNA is TGTGCCAGCAGCTCCCAGGCAGGTCAGCCCCAGCATTTT. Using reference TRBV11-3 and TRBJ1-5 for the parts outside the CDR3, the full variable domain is EAGVVQSPRYKIIEKKQPVAFWCNPISGHNTLYWYLQNLGQGPELLIRYENEEAVDDSQLPKDRFSAERLKGVDSTLKIQPAELGDSAVYLCASSSQAGQPQHFGDGTRLSIL.

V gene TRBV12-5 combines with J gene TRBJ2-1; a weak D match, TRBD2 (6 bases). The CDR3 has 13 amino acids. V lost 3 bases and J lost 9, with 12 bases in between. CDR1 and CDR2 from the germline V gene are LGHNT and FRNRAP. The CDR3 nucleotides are TGTGCTAGTGGTTTACGGGAGCTTGTTGAGCAGTTCTTC. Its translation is CASGLRELVEQFF.

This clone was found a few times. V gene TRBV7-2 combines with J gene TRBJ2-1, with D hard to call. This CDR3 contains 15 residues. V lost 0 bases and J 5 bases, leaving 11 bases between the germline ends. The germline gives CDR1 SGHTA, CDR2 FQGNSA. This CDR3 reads CASSLAELPDNEQFF. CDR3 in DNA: TGTGCCAGCAGCTTAGCGGAGCTCCCTGACAATGAGCAGTTCTTC. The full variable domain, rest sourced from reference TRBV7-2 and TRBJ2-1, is GAGVSQSPSNKVTEKGKDVELRCDPISGHTALYWYRQSLGQGLEFLIYFQGNSAPDKSGLPSDRFSAERTGGSVSTLTIQRTQQEDSAVYLCASSLAELPDNEQFFGPGTRLTVL.

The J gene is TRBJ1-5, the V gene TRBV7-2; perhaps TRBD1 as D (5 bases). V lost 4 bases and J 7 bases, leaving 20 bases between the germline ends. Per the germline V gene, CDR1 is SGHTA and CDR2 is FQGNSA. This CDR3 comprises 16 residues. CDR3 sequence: CASSSLPGGGAQPQHF. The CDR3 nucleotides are TGTGCCAGCAGCTCCCTGCCGGGGGGAGGGGCCCAGCCCCAGCATTTT.

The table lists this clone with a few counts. The CDR3 DNA follows: TGTGCCAGCAGCTTAGACGGAGGGCAGGATCAGCCCCAGCATTTT. It translates to CASSLDGGQDQPQHF. This chain connects TRBV11-3 to TRBJ1-5; D not certain. Germline V gene lookup returns CDR1 SGHNT and CDR2 YENEEA. The CDR3 runs to 15 residues. The V end lost 0 bases, the J end lost 5 bases, and 11 bases lay between the germline ends.

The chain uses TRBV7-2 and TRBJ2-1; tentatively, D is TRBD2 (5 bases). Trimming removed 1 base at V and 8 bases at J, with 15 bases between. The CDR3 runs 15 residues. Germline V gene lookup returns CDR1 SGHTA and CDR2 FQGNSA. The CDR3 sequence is CASSLEKLAFHEQFF. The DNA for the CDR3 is TGTGCCAGCAGCTTAGAGAAGCTAGCTTTCCATGAGCAGTTCTTC.

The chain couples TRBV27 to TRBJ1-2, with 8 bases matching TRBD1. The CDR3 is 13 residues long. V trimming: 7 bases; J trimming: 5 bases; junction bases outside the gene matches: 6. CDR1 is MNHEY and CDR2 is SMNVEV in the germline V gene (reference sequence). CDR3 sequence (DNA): TGTGCCAGCAAGGCAGGGGGCAGTTATGGCTACACCTTC. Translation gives CASKAGGSYGYTF.

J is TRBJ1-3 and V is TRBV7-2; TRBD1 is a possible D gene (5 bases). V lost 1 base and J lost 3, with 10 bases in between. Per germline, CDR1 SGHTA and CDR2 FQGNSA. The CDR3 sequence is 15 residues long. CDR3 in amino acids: CASSLGQGYGNTIYF. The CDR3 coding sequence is TGTGCCAGCAGCTTAGGGCAGGGCTATGGAAACACCATATATTTT.

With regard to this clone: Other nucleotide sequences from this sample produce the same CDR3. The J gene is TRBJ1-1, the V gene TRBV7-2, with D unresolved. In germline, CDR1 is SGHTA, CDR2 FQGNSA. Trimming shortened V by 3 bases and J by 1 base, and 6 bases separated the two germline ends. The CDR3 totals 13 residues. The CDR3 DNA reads TGTGCCAGCAGCTTCCGAGGGAACACTGAAGCTTTCTTT. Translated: CASSFRGNTEAFF.

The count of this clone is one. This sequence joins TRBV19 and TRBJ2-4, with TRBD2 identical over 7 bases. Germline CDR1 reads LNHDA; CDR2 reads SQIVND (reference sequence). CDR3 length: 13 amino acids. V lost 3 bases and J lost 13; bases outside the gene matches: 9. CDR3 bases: TGTGCCAGTAGTATGTCTGGGGTGGGAGGGCAGTACTTC. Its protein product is CASSMSGVGGQYF.

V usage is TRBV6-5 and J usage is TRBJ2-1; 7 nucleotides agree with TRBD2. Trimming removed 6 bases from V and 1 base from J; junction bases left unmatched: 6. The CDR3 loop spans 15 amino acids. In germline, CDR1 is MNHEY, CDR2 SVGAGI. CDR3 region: CASRRGSPSYNEQFF. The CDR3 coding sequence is TGTGCCAGCAGGCGGGGGAGCCCTTCCTACAATGAGCAGTTCTTC.

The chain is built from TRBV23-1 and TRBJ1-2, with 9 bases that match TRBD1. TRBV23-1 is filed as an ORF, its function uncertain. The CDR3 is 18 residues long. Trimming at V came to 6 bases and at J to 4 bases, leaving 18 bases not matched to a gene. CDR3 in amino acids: CASRPTGTGTGYPYGYTF. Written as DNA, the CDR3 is TGCGCCAGCAGACCCACCGGGACCGGGACAGGGTATCCCTATGGCTACACCTTC.

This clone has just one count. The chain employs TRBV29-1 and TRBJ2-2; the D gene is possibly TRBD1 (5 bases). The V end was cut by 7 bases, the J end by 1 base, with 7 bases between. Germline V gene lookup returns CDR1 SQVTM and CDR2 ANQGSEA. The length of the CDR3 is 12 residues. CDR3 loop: CSAQGNTGELFF. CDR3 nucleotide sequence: TGCAGCGCCCAGGGGAACACCGGGGAGCTGTTTTTT.

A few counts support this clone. The CDR3 protein is CASTKGGRQGGQPQHF. The CDR3 DNA follows: TGTGCCAGTACCAAAGGTGGCAGACAGGGGGGCCAGCCCCAGCATTTT. The chain recombines TRBV19 with TRBJ1-5; TRBD1 agrees at 9 bases. Germline V gene lookup returns CDR1 LNHDA and CDR2 SQIVND (reference sequence). The CDR3 runs 16 residues. V dropped 7 bases and J dropped 7; count of bases not matched to a gene: 14. Filled out from reference TRBV19 and TRBJ1-5, the complete variable domain reads DGGITQSPKYLFRKEGQNVTLSCEQNLNHDAMYWYRQDPGQGLRLIYYSQIVNDFQKGDIAEGYSVSREKKESFPLTVTSAQKNPTAFYLCASTKGGRQGGQPQHFGDGTRLSIL.

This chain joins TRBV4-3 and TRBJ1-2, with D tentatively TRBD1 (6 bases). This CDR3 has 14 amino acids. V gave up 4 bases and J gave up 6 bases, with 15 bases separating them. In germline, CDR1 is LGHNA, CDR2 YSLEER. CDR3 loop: CASSRRLGADGYTF. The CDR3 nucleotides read TGCGCCAGCAGCCGCCGACTGGGGGCGGATGGCTACACCTTC.

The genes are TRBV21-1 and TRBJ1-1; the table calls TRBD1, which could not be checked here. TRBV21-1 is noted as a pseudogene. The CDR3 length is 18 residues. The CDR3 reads CASSLKGDRGQAGTEAFF. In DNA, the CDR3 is TGTGCCAGCAGCCTGAAAGGGGACAGGGGGCAAGCAGGCACTGAAGCTTTCTTT.

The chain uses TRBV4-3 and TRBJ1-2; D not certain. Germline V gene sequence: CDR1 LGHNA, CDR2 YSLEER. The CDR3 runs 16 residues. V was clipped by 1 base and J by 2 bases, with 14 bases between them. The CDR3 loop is CASSQVLVGPNYGYTF. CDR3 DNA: TGCGCCAGCAGCCAAGTTTTGGTGGGCCCCAACTATGGCTACACCTTC.

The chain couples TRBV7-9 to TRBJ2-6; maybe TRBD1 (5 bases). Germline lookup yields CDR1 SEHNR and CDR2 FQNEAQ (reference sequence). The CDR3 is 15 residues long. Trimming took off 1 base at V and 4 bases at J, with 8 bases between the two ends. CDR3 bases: TGTGCCAGCAGCTTAGGTACAGGCGGGGCCAACGTCCTGACTTTC. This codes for CASSLGTGGANVLTF.

This CDR3 is CASGLGTGYTEAFF. Here the CDR3 DNA reads TGTGCTAGTGGTTTAGGAACAGGGTACACTGAAGCTTTCTTT. The chain combines TRBV12-5 with TRBJ1-1, with a possible D match to TRBD1 (6 bases). CDR3 length equals 14 residues. Germline V lookup: CDR1 LGHNT, CDR2 FRNRAP. The V end was cut by 3 bases, the J end by 3 bases, with 11 bases between.

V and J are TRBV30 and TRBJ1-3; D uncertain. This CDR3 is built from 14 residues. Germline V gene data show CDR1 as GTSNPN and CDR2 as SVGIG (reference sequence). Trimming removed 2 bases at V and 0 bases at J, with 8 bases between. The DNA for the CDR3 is TGTGCCTGGAGTCGGAGCTACTCTGGAAACACCATATATTTT. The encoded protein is CAWSRSYSGNTIYF.

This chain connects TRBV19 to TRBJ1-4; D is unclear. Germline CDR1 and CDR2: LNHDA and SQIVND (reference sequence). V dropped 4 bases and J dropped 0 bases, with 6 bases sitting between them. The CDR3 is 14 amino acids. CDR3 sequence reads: CASSTRATNEKLFF. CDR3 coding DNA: TGTGCCAGTAGTACCCGGGCAACTAATGAAAAACTGTTTTTT.

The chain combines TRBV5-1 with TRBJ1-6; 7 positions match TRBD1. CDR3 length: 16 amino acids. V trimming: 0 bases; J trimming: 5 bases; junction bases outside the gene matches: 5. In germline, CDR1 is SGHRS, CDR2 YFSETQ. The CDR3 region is CASSLGGGGDNSPLHF. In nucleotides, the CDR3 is TGCGCCAGCAGCTTGGGAGGAGGGGGCGATAATTCACCCCTCCACTTT.

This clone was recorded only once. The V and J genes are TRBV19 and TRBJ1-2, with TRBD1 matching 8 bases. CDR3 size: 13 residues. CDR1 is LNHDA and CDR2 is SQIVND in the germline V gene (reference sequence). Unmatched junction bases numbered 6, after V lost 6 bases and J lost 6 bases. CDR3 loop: CASRGTGDDGYTF. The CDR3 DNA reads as TGTGCCAGTAGGGGGACAGGAGATGATGGCTACACCTTC.

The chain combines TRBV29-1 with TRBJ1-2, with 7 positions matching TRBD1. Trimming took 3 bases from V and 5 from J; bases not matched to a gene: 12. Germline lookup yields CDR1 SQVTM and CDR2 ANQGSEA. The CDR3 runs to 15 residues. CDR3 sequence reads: CSVDEGGSPGYGYTF. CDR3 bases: TGCAGCGTTGATGAAGGGGGCTCGCCGGGGTATGGCTACACCTTC.